This T cell receptor beta chain came from a study of low-dose radiotherapy and immunotherapy resistance in tumors. Background on the study: Both drugs were delivered intravenously to patients (nivolumab 240 mg every two weeks and ipilimumab 1 mg/kg every six weeks). Each two-week cycle included intravenous cyclophosphamide 200 mg/m2, given one day before radiation and immunotherapy. Oral aspirin at 300 mg was taken daily by patients for four cycles, beginning on cycle 1 day 1.

V lost 0 bases, J lost 7 bases, and 10 bases stayed unmatched. The V gene's germline CDR1 is SGHRS and CDR2 YFSETQ. The CDR3 has 16 residues. TRAV- and TRBV-specific primers primed first-strand cDNA, covering alpha and beta chains. A constant-region primer paired with the V-primer adapter amplified TCRs over about 19 PCR cycles. Through in vitro transcription, the mRNA that had been isolated was amplified. TCRdb used MiXCR to reprocess the reads, holding one entry per CDR3 protein. The sample contains tens of thousands of distinct CDR3 sequences, around a fifth of which appear only once. The time point is: after trial treatment. Treatment noted: LDRT plus nivolumab, ipilimumab, low-dose cyclophosphamide and aspirin (RACIN trial). This clonotype has at least ten counts.

The rearrangement joins TRBV5-1 to TRBJ2-7; 10 positions agree with TRBD2. Sequenced material: PBMCs, taken after low-dose radiotherapy plus immunotherapy. The clonotype originates from a female donor with ovarian cancer. CDR3 sequence reads: CASSLDRAGGSGEQYF. The CDR3 nucleotides read TGCGCCAGCAGCTTGGATCGAGCGGGAGGGTCGGGTGAGCAGTACTTC.